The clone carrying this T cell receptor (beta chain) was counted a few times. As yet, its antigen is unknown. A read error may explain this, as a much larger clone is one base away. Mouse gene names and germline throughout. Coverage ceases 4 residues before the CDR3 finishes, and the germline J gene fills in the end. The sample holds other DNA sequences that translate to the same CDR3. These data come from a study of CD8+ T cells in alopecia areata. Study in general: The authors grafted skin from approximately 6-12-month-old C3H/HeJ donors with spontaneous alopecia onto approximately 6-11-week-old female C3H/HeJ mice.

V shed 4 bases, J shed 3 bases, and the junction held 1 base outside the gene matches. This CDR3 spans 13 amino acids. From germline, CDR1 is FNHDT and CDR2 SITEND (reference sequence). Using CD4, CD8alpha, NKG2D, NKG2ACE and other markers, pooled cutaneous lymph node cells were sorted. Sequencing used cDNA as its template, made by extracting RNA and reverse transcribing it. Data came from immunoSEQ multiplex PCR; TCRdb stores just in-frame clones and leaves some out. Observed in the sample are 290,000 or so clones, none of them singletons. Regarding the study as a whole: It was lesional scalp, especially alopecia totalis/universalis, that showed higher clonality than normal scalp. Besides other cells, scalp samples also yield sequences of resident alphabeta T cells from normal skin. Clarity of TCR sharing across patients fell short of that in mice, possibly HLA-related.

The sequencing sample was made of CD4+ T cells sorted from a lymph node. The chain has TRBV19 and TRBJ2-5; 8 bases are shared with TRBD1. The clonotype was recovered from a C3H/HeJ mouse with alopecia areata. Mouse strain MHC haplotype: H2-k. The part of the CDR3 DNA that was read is TGTGCCAGCAGTGGGGACAGGCAAGAC. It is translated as CASSGDRQD. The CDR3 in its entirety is CASSGDRQDTQYF.